The clone carrying this TCR beta chain was counted only a few times. Authors of the study amplified TCR beta CDR3 regions from RNA transcripts. The HTBI primer set drove a first-round RT-PCR of the TCR CDR3. TCRdb re-analysed the multiplex PCR reads in MiXCR, keeping a single row per CDR3 protein. Among some 300,000 distinct CDR3 sequences listed, roughly 17% were seen once. The data are from a study of T cells in Graves' hyperthyroidism and ophthalmopathy. Trimming cost V 7 bases and J 4 bases; bases outside gene matches: 14. The CDR3 consists of 16 residues. The J gene is TRBJ2-5, the V gene TRBV12-3 or TRBV12-4; 8 positions agree with TRBD2. The clonotype comes from a man aged 30-40 years with Graves' hyperthyroidism. Input material: blood. The CDR3 DNA is TGTGCCAGCATGGGACGCTTAGTAGCGGGATTAGAGACCCAGTACTTC. Its protein is CASMGRLVAGLETQYF.